The present entry profiles one T cell receptor beta chain with its context. The antigen remains unidentified. This sample is part of a study of Tregs in tolerant kidney transplant recipients. General study findings and limits: Findings come from small patient numbers and require larger validation.

CD4+CD25+CD127- Tregs, CD4+CD25- non-Tregs, CD4 and CD8 cells were sorted. Generated by immunoSEQ multiplex PCR, the TCRdb table keeps only in-frame clones and is missing some. Found here are fewer than 70,000 clones, 83% of them singletons; the top ten hold 4.5% to 6.5%. J gave up 7 bases and V 5 bases, and 9 bases lay outside the gene matches. The CDR3 loop spans 14 amino acids. The germline V gene encodes CDR1 SEHNR and CDR2 FQNEAQ (reference sequence). V usage is TRBV7-9 and J usage is TRBJ2-7; 9 bases agree with TRBD2. Sequenced sample: CD4+ T cells from blood. This receptor was obtained from a human donor in good health. The CDR3: CASSPRLAAGEQYF. The CDR3, as DNA: TGTGCCAGCAGCCCCCGACTAGCGGCGGGGGAGCAGTACTTC.